Sequencing of this TCR beta chain was carried out in a study of prognosis after radiotherapy for stage I lung cancer. In regard to this clonotype: The target antigen is unknown.

Each of two time points yielded around 6.1 milliliters of peripheral venous blood. Overall study findings and caveats: Among patients who developed distant metastases, Shannon entropy after stereotactic body radiation therapy was lower. After stereotactic body radiation therapy, unique TCR clone counts dropped from a median of 10,088 to 6,861. Tumor-specific status of the expanded TCR clones was not determined in the analysis.

From germline, CDR1 is SGDLS and CDR2 YYNGEE. The CDR3 consists of 14 residues. V lost 6 bases to trimming and J lost 3 bases; unmatched junction nucleotides: 8. TCR beta CDR3 amplification from genomic DNA was performed by two-round multiplex PCR. Primers (each specific to one TRBV or TRBJ gene) were used in first-round PCR. TCRdb analysed the multiplex PCR reads with MiXCR anew, one entry per CDR3 protein. The table lists about 8,500 distinct CDR3 sequences, 55% to 65% of them singletons. This receptor was taken from a donor over 45 with non-small cell lung cancer. The rearrangement uses TRBV9 and TRBJ1-2; 7 bases are shared with TRBD1. Source: PBMCs, taken before or after stereotactic body radiation therapy (not recorded which). The CDR3: CASIRGGTDYGYTF. CDR3 nucleotides: TGTGCCAGCATCAGGGGCGGGACAGACTATGGCTACACCTTC.